The 18 T cell receptor beta chains below were found in one sample sequenced in a study of T cells in Graves' hyperthyroidism and ophthalmopathy. RNA transcripts served as the template for amplifying TCR beta CDR3 regions. A set of HTBI primers served as the primers for a first-round RT-PCR of the TCR CDR3. TCRdb passed the multiplex PCR reads through MiXCR, listing each CDR3 protein once. The sample has roughly 380,000 distinct CDR3 sequences; roughly 14% are singletons. The sequenced material came from blood. Every receptor here comes from a man aged 25-45 years with Graves' hyperthyroidism that later progressed to Graves' ophthalmopathy.

Concerning this clonotype itself: A read error is possible here, since a much larger clone lies one base away. This sequence joins TRBV7-2 and TRBJ1-5, with a possible D match to TRBD1 (5 bases). The CDR3 has 14 residues. The germline V gene encodes CDR1 SGHTA and CDR2 FQGNSA. CDR3 region: CVSSPRGYGQPQHF. CDR3 nucleotide sequence: TGTGTCAGCAGCCCCCGGGGGTACGGCCAGCCCCAGCATTTT.

There are many counts of this clonotype. This chain connects TRBV20-1 to TRBJ2-3; D gene uncertain. V was clipped by 1 base and J by 7 bases, with 9 bases between them. The CDR3 extends over 12 amino acids. Germline V lookup: CDR1 DFQATT, CDR2 SNEGSKA (reference sequence). Written as DNA, the CDR3 is TGCAGTGCTAGAGGCCAGGTATATACGCAGTATTTT. It encodes CSARGQVYTQYF.

This clonotype was observed many times. V usage is TRBV12-3 or TRBV12-4 and J usage is TRBJ1-4; D may be TRBD1 (6 bases). V was trimmed by 8 bases and J by 8 bases, leaving 15 bases between them. This CDR3 is 13 amino acids long. CDR3 sequence (DNA): TGTGCCAGCCGGAGGGGGGCAGGGGAAAAACTGTTTTTT. It yields the protein CASRRGAGEKLFF.

In this sample, this clonotype turned up many times. The chain recombines TRBV12-3 or TRBV12-4 with TRBJ1-5; possible D gene TRBD1, 5 bases. This CDR3 is built from 14 residues. Deletions cut 5 bases from V and 3 bases from J, with 11 bases between. The CDR3 spells CASSADSSNQPQHF. In DNA, the CDR3 is TGTGCCAGCAGTGCAGACAGTTCCAATCAGCCCCAGCATTTT.

The DNA of the CDR3 is TGTGCCAGCAGCCGGGGTGTGAGAGGGCTGATAGCCAAAAACATTCAGTACTTC. Protein: CASSRGVRGLIAKNIQYF. V is TRBV11-3 and J is TRBJ2-4; D is perhaps TRBD2 (5 bases). This CDR3 has 18 amino acids. Germline V gene lookup returns CDR1 SGHNT and CDR2 YENEEA. V lost 5 bases and J 0 bases, leaving 20 bases between the germline ends.

This clonotype was counted only a few times. No conserved phenylalanine or tryptophan ends this CDR3, so it is likely a read error. The CDR3 loop reads CSALDKFSGNTIYL. CDR3 sequence (DNA): TGCAGTGCGCTCGACAAATTCTCTGGAAACACCATATATCTT. The rearrangement links TRBV20-1 to TRBJ1-3, with D uncertain. CDR3 length equals 14 residues. Trimming cost V 6 bases and J 0 bases, with 12 bases left between them. Germline V gene sequence: CDR1 DFQATT, CDR2 SNEGSKA (reference sequence).

The chain employs TRBV7-9 and TRBJ2-1, with 12 bases lining up with TRBD1. The V and J ends lost 7 bases and 7 bases, in that order; junction bases with no gene match: 8. Germline assignment: CDR1 SEHNR and CDR2 FQNEAQ (reference sequence). This CDR3 spans 15 amino acids. Here the CDR3 DNA reads TGTGCCAGCACCCGGGACAGGGGGCAGCGTAATGAGCAGTTCTTC. As protein: CASTRDRGQRNEQFF. The full variable domain, with the rest looked up from reference TRBV7-9 and TRBJ2-1, is DTGVSQNPRHKITKRGQNVTFRCDPISEHNRLYWYRQTLGQGPEFLTYFQNEAQLEKSRLLSDRFSAERPKGSFSTLEIQRTEQGDSAMYLCASTRDRGQRNEQFFGPGTRLTVL.

V is TRBV5-1 and J is TRBJ2-1; D may match TRBD1 or TRBD2 (7 bases each). Germline values: CDR1 SGHRS, CDR2 YFSETQ. V was cut by 4 bases and J by 5 bases, with 16 bases left in between. CDR3 size: 15 residues. CDR3 in amino acids: CASSTRGGQNNEQFF. The CDR3 DNA is TGCGCCAGCAGCACCAGGGGGGGGCAAAACAATGAGCAGTTCTTC.

This clonotype occurred a few times. The genes are TRBV5-1 and TRBJ2-2; TRBD1 aligns across 7 bases. Germline V gene data show CDR1 as SGHRS and CDR2 as YFSETQ. The CDR3 length is 14 residues. Germline trimming cut 4 bases from V and 4 bases from J; bases unmatched to any gene: 4. In DNA form, the CDR3 reads TGCGCCAGCAGCCAGGGGGTTGGCACCGGGGAGCTGTTTTTT. Its protein product is CASSQGVGTGELFF.

In its sample, this clonotype was seen many times. This chain uses TRBV11-1 with TRBJ2-1, with D perhaps assigned TRBD1 or TRBD2 (5 bases each). This CDR3 comprises 16 residues. Germline CDR1 is SGHAT and CDR2 is FQDESV (reference sequence). Deletions cut 4 bases from V and 4 bases from J, with 17 bases between. CDR3 nucleotide sequence: TGTGCCAGCAGCTCATCAGGGAGCCTAGGGTACAATGAGCAGTTCTTC. Translated: CASSSSGSLGYNEQFF.

The table lists this clonotype with many counts. The chain links TRBV12-3 or TRBV12-4 to TRBJ2-2, with 8 bases fitting TRBD2. V was clipped by 6 bases and J by 7 bases; unmatched bases: 7. The CDR3 consists of 14 residues. The CDR3 DNA reads as TGTGCCAGCAGACCGGTCGGGAGGGGCGGGGAGCTGTTTTTT. Translating it yields CASRPVGRGGELFF.

This clonotype was recorded many times. V and J are TRBV30 and TRBJ1-2, with 10 nucleotides matching TRBD1. This CDR3 comprises 14 residues. CDR1 is GTSNPN, CDR2 SVGIG, per germline (reference sequence). V lost 3 bases and J lost 4; bases outside the gene matches: 5. The CDR3 DNA sequence: TGTGCCTGGAGGGTCCGGGACAGGGGCTATGGCTACACCTTC. It codes for CAWRVRDRGYGYTF.

The V gene is TRBV27, the J gene TRBJ2-2; the D gene could be TRBD1 or TRBD2 (5 bases each). Deletions cut 4 bases from V and 7 bases from J, with 19 bases between. The CDR3 is 16 amino acids. CDR1 and CDR2 (germline): MNHEY, SMNVEV (reference sequence). The CDR3 spells CASSWDRAFGGGELFF. In DNA form, the CDR3 reads TGTGCCAGCAGTTGGGACCGGGCCTTTGGGGGCGGGGAGCTGTTTTTT.

The rearrangement joins TRBV28 to TRBJ1-6; no clear D. This CDR3 has 13 residues. Germline assignment: CDR1 MDHEN and CDR2 SYDVKM. V was shortened by 8 bases and J by 5 bases, with 10 bases between the two germline ends. The CDR3 nucleotides are TGTGCCAGCGGCCGGACGGATAATTCACCCCTCCACTTT. Encoded protein: CASGRTDNSPLHF.

The chain employs TRBV13 and TRBJ1-4; 8 bases are a match to TRBD1. V gave up 3 bases and J gave up 8 bases; unmatched junction bases: 20. The CDR3 loop spans 19 amino acids. Germline CDR1 reads PRHDT; CDR2 reads FYEKMQ (reference sequence). The CDR3 here is CASSLSTGTGAHSGEKLFF. In nucleotides, the CDR3 is TGTGCCAGCAGCTTGTCGACCGGGACAGGAGCCCACTCGGGGGAAAAACTGTTTTTT.

In its sample, this clonotype was seen many times. This chain links TRBV6-1 with TRBJ1-1; 12 bases are a match to TRBD1. Germline CDR1 reads MNHNS; CDR2 reads SASEGT. J gave up 11 bases and V 5 bases, and 6 bases lay outside the gene matches. The CDR3 runs to 13 residues. CDR3 sequence reads: CASSSGQGAWAFF. In DNA, the CDR3 is TGTGCCAGCAGTTCGGGACAGGGGGCTTGGGCTTTCTTT.

This clonotype was counted only a few times. This chain joins TRBV20-1 and TRBJ1-1, with D maybe TRBD1 (6 bases). The CDR3 runs 14 residues. Germline-derived CDR1 and CDR2 are DFQATT and SNEGSKA (reference sequence). The V end was cut by 1 base, the J end by 4 bases, with 13 bases between. The CDR3, as DNA: TGCAGTGCTAGAGTTATCAGGGGAGGCACTGAAGCTTTCTTT. Translation: CSARVIRGGTEAFF.

The chain employs TRBV28 and TRBJ2-5; TRBD1 matches at 8 bases. CDR3 length equals 18 residues. Germline V gene data show CDR1 as MDHEN and CDR2 as SYDVKM. Trimming removed 2 bases from V and 2 bases from J; junction bases left unmatched: 13. The CDR3 spells CASSLIPLRTGTQETQYF. Written as DNA, the CDR3 is TGTGCCAGCAGTTTAATTCCGCTTAGGACAGGGACGCAAGAGACCCAGTACTTC.